The clone carrying this TCR beta chain has only a few counts. Its antigen is currently unknown. The germline CDR1 and CDR2 sequences are SEHNR and FQNEAQ (reference sequence). The ends were cut back, 3 bases at V and 2 bases at J, with 11 bases in the middle. The CDR3 runs to 14 residues. TCRdb passed the 5' RACE reads through MiXCR, listing each CDR3 protein once. The sample holds around 68,000 distinct CDR3 sequences; 5% to 6.5% are singletons and the top ten take around 3.5%. The data are from a study of early T cells in non-severe SARS-CoV-2 infection. Study findings and constraints: Clonotype matching in VDJdb favored anti-spike CD8 responses and did not capture private and CD4 specificities.

This chain joins TRBV7-9 and TRBJ2-7; D gene uncertain. This TCR was sampled from an adult who was a healthcare worker with PCR-confirmed SARS-CoV-2 infection or an uninfected control (not recorded which). The material sequenced was whole blood, taken at baseline. The CDR3 loop is CASSFSPTAYEQYF. The CDR3 bases are TGTGCCAGCAGCTTTAGCCCGACGGCCTACGAGCAGTACTTC.